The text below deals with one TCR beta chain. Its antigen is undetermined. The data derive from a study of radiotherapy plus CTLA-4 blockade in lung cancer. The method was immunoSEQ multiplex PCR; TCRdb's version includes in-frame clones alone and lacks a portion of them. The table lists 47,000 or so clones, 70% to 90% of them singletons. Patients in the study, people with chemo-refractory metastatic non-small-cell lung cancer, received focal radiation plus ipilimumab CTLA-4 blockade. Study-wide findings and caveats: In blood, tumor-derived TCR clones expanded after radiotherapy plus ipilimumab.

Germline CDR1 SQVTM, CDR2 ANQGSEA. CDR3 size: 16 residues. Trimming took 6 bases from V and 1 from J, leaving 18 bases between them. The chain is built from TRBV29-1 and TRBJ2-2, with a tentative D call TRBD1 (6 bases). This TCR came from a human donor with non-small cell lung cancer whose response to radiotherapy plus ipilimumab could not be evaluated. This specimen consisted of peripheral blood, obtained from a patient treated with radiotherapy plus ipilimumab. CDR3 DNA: TGCAGCGTCGTATACCAGGGGACCGGGAACACCGGGGAGCTGTTTTTT. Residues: CSVVYQGTGNTGELFF.